This T cell receptor (beta chain) was profiled in a study of blood T cell repertoires in COVID-19. Study-wide background: Samples taken during acute and convalescent COVID-19 were collected in the United States, Italy and Spain. In each case, the material was cDNA or gDNA derived from T cells, B-cell-depleted T cells, or PBMCs.

Sequencing used immunoSEQ multiplex PCR; TCRdb keeps in-frame clones, though not all of them. Of about 280,000 clones listed, 70% to 90% are singletons. This receptor was obtained from a man aged 18 to 29 with active or convalescent COVID-19. Input material: peripheral blood.

CDR3 in amino acids: CAAGRGAGYGYTF. The DNA of the CDR3 is TGTGCCGCCGGGAGGGGGGCGGGCTATGGCTACACCTTC. This chain uses TRBV12-3 or TRBV12-4 with TRBJ1-2, with a possible D match to TRBD1 (6 bases). The CDR3 contains 13 residues. The V end was cut by 11 bases, the J end by 4 bases, with 17 bases between.